This T cell receptor (beta chain) was retrieved from a study of CXCR4 blockade with PD-1 therapy in pancreatic cancer (dated by TCRdb to about 2019). Context from the whole study: The study analyzed resected pancreatic ductal adenocarcinoma using multiplex immunohistochemistry and TCRbeta immunosequencing, along with ex vivo slice culture to test PD-1 and CXCR4 blockade. To look at intratumoral heterogeneity, the researchers TCR-sequenced two geographically distinct regions from each of 6 tumors. General conclusions and limits of the study: Tumors showed clonal expansion, with mean productive clonality about 0.14 versus 0.054 in healthy blood, but clonality did not correlate with survival. A strong correlation was found between the frequency of an amino acid clone and the number of distinct nucleotide rearrangements encoding that clone, which suggests convergent selection driven by common tumor antigens. Because only TCRbeta chains were sequenced, true antigen-specificity overlap among convergent dominant clones remained unconfirmed while awaiting paired alpha-beta single-cell sequencing.

The archived tumor blocks came from patients who had not received neoadjuvant therapy before resection. In the preserved-tissue arm, the study used 30 to 35 surgical resection samples taken from fewer than 25 pancreatic ductal adenocarcinoma patients who had not previously been treated. For the resection arm, ten 5-micron curls of FFPE tumor adjacent to the multiplex immunohistochemistry slide were used for DNA extraction. Extracted DNA was used for immunosequencing of TCRbeta CDR3 regions with the immunoSEQ Assay at Adaptive Biotechnologies. The study's own analysis went as follows. To measure the absolute abundance of each unique TCRbeta CDR3, the sequences were collapsed and filtered. Clonality, calculated using only productive in-frame rearrangements, was defined as 1 minus Pielou's evenness. Regional overlap tracked the top 100 nucleotide rearrangements across paired samples, with Morisita index comparing paired versus unrelated samples. The immunoSEQ Rearrangement Details tool was used to assess whether nucleotide rearrangements converged onto identical amino acid sequences. The immuneACCESS repertoire file appears here via TCRdb, limited to in-frame rearrangements. These files lack a portion of the clones; in checked studies, under half of the deficit traces to unresolved V genes, and the cause of the others is not known. For V, J and clone size, that table is used; D and trimming come from the DNA. The sample table shows about 17,000 clones, and 55% to 85% are seen once. The ten largest account for around 6.1% of the sample.

The germline V gene gives CDR1 as SQVTM and CDR2 as ANQGSEA. From the cysteine up to the phenylalanine, the CDR3 has a length of 13 residues. Solely the CDR3 DNA is kept, with 39 bases framed from the first base. V loses 5 bases, J loses 1 base, and the germline ends lie 8 bases apart. For this clone: What antigen it recognizes has not been identified. No much larger clone exists at a distance of one base, and base qualities are not known.

The TCR sequence derives from a human donor with pancreatic ductal adenocarcinoma. Sequencing input: tumor tissue. The V and J segments used are TRBV29-1 and TRBJ2-2, with the D gene not clear enough to name. The CDR3 region has the sequence CSVLLVNTGELFF. The sequenced DNA: TGCAGCGTTCTATTGGTGAACACCGGGGAGCTGTTTTTT.